This T cell receptor (beta chain) was captured by sequencing in a study of cytomegalovirus exposure and HLA in healthy donors. Primers included in the PCR were 60 Vbeta and 13 Jbeta primers. Assay: immunoSEQ multiplex PCR; the TCRdb copy retains only in-frame clones and omits some. The data hold 150,000 to 200,000 clones, with approximately 80% observed a single time. The CDR3 has 12 residues. Germline lookup yields CDR1 MNHEY and CDR2 SVGAGI. V shed 2 bases and J shed 8 bases, with 9 bases lying between them. Sequencing was carried out using PBMCs. The chain uses TRBV6-5 and TRBJ1-1, with no clear D. The receptor was isolated from a woman aged 30 to 39 in good health and CMV-seronegative. This CDR3 reads CASSYRGEEAFF. CDR3 DNA sequence: TGTGCCAGCAGTTACCGGGGAGAGGAAGCTTTCTTT.